This section outlines one T cell receptor (beta chain) sequence together with its context. Under the authors' procedure: Quantification of nucleated cells was approximated via reference gene primer amplification. Assay used: immunoSEQ multiplex PCR; TCRdb lists only in-frame clones, some missing. For V, J and clone size, that table is used; D and trimming come from the DNA. The sample includes roughly 190,000 clones, about 88% of them seen just once. These data belong to a study of blood T cell repertoires in COVID-19. Study at large: Samples came from the United States, Italy and Spain, spanning acute and convalescent COVID-19. The cDNA or gDNA used as material had been derived from T cells, B-cell-depleted T cells, or PBMCs.

The CDR3 is 11 amino acids. V was clipped by 6 bases and J by 8 bases, with 8 bases between them. Germline V CDR1 and CDR2: MNHEY, SVGAGI. Material: peripheral blood. The clonotype comes from a human donor in a cohort sampled during active COVID-19. V gene TRBV6-5 combines with J gene TRBJ2-1, with D perhaps TRBD1 (6 bases). In DNA form, the CDR3 reads TGTGCCAGCAGCCAGGGGTATGAGCAGTTCTTC. Encoded protein: CASSQGYEQFF.